This entry concerns a single T cell receptor beta chain. Its matching antigen is unknown. Profiling relied on immunoSEQ multiplex PCR, and the TCRdb table lists in-frame clones only, not all of them. Of approximately 3,700 clones listed, 30% to 35% are singletons. The CDR3 is 14 amino acids. The V gene's germline CDR1 is SGHRS and CDR2 YFSETQ. V dropped 3 bases and J dropped 4; count of bases not matched to a gene: 6. The sample originates from a study of sequential checkpoint blockade in melanoma. The overall study: Each arm's sequence ended with maintenance nivolumab. DNA from some 84 pretreatment tumor samples underwent TCRβ immunosequencing. Study-wide results and limits: Clinical benefit was about 30 times likelier when tumor T-cell fraction and clonality increased.

Documented treatment: randomized to nivolumab then ipilimumab (arm A) or the reverse (arm B). This receptor was obtained from a human donor with melanoma. The source was tumor tissue (inferred from file names), collected from a patient given nivolumab and ipilimumab in sequence. The V and J genes are TRBV5-1 and TRBJ1-1, with 7 positions matching TRBD1. The DNA of the CDR3 is TGCGCCAGCAGCTCCCAGACAGGGTCCACTGAAGCTTTCTTT. It yields the protein CASSSQTGSTEAFF.